The present T cell receptor beta chain was sequenced within a study of blood T cell repertoires in COVID-19 (dated by TCRdb to about 2020). Regarding the complete study: Samples from collaborators originated in the United States, Italy and Spain and spanned both the acute and convalescent phases of COVID-19. The material from the prospective study consisted of cDNA or gDNA derived from T cells, B-cell-depleted T cells, or PBMCs. Deeply sampled blood TCRbeta repertoires from subjects exposed to, actively infected with, or recovered from COVID-19 were included in the dataset. A freely available public database, intended as a resource for researchers studying the immune response to SARS-CoV-2, is where the repertoires were released. Samples were obtained from the ongoing ImmuneRACE study (first 160 participants) and from 1,200 or so subjects provided by 6 global collaborators. Sample metadata almost always included a de-identified subject ID, COVID-19 status, age in years and sex. Where available, HLA class I and class II types were taken from metadata supplied by the sample provider and were not determined by assay-based typing. On the study overall, not on this receptor specifically: Clinical and demographic metadata were provided uncurated, with the amount varying by source and participant.

CDR1 and CDR2 are drawn from the germline V gene: MNHEY, SVGAGI. The germline ends are 15 bases apart after V is trimmed by 5 bases and J by 5 bases. The CDR3, cysteine through phenylalanine, is 14 amino acids long. Only the CDR3 DNA stays, 42 bases, in frame from base 1. The immunoSEQ Assay, a bias-controlled multiplex PCR, was used to amplify TCRbeta CDR3 regions from genomic DNA. Processing in the source paper ran as follows. Within the assay, amplification of reference gene primers was used to estimate how many nucleated cells each sample contained. To quantify the absolute abundance of each unique TCRbeta CDR3 rearrangement, sequence reads were collapsed and filtered. For each sample, productive Simpson clonality was calculated as the square root of Simpson's diversity index across productive rearrangements. Not all clones reach the TCRdb copy of this immuneACCESS table, which keeps in-frame sequences only. Checked studies attribute under half of the gap to unresolved V genes and leave the rest unexplained. V, J and clone size are taken as reported in that table, and D and trimming were inferred from the DNA itself. The sample records about 87,000 clones, less than 80% of which are singletons. The ten largest clonotypes hold about 4.2% of the sample.

Each collaborating institution followed its own protocols to collect whole blood in K2EDTA tubes. Collaborator samples were shipped for TCRbeta analysis as frozen whole blood, isolated PBMCs, or DNA extracted from either sample type. This clone appeared a few times. The antigen this receptor binds is unknown. Base qualities were left out, and no much larger clone turns up one base away. The specimen was peripheral blood. The sequence is built from TRBV6-5 and TRBJ1-1; no D segment can be confidently identified. This receptor was obtained from a woman in her 50s with acute or convalescent COVID-19. The base sequence is TGTGCCAGCAGTACCCGAGGCCGGGGTACTGAAGCTTTCTTT. Translation gives CASSTRGRGTEAFF.